This T cell receptor (beta chain) was identified during a study of blood T cell repertoires in COVID-19. Study information: The analysed material was cDNA or gDNA that came from T cells, B-cell-depleted T cells, or PBMCs.

With 4 bases clipped from V and 4 bases from J, the junction kept 9 bases outside the gene matches. The CDR3 runs 16 residues. Germline lookup yields CDR1 SGHRS and CDR2 YFSETQ. In the source study's methods: Counts of nucleated cells, estimated from reference gene primer amplification, were obtained. Profiled with immunoSEQ multiplex PCR; TCRdb holds only in-frame clones, not every one. V and J calls and clone size are those listed in that table; D and trimming were worked out from the DNA. The table lists over 200,000 clones, under 90% of them singletons. The rearrangement joins TRBV5-1 to TRBJ2-3, with 10 nucleotides matching TRBD1. Material: peripheral blood. The receptor's source is a woman between 40 and 55 years old with active or convalescent COVID-19. CDR3 loop: CASSPGDRGSADTQYF. CDR3 sequence (DNA): TGCGCCAGCAGCCCGGGGGACAGGGGTTCGGCAGATACGCAGTATTTT.